These T cell receptor beta chains were read from a single sample in a study of T cell repertoires in cytomegalovirus infection. TCRdb recomputed calls from the reads with MiXCR, one row per CDR3 protein. The sample lists 110,000 or so distinct CDR3 sequences, 30% occurring once. Their antigens are not known. Sequences were derived from CD8+ T cells from cultured PBMCs, sampled from culture after CMV antigen stimulation. The receptors were gathered from a human donor in good health (CMV status not recorded). Some clones in this sample may be carry-over from other donors' samples. Both conserved end residues are trimmed from each CDR3. Each record gives: V gene, J gene, CDR3 protein.

>TRBV18|TRBJ1-3
ASSPWGGMTSGNTIY
>TRBV7-6|TRBJ2-7
ASSLGRGDPEEQY
>TRBV20-1|TRBJ2-7
SARAPGLSYEQY
>TRBV4-1|TRBJ2-7
ASSQDPFLGQATSEQY
>TRBV7-9|TRBJ2-5
ASSLVRVGETQY
>TRBV6-1|TRBJ1-1
ASSEAAYTALGTDYMNTEAF
>TRBV20-1|TRBJ2-7
SARDRGGSYEQY
>TRBV27|TRBJ2-1
ASSLSGDEQF
>TRBV2|TRBJ2-3
ARGTSGGAGTDTQY
>TRBV27|TRBJ2-3
ASSPASGGANTQY
>TRBV20-1|TRBJ1-2
SARGRGRSYGYT
>TRBV11-1|TRBJ2-5
ASSPTQRGLGETQY
>TRBV29-1|TRBJ1-1
SVDLQGAEAF
>TRBV19|TRBJ2-7
ASSTGGAGTGELYEQY
>TRBV7-9|TRBJ2-5
ASSFGAGETQY
>TRBV5-1|TRBJ2-5
ASSPGVQETQY
>TRBV12-3/TRBV12-4|TRBJ2-1
ASSLVNYNEQF
>TRBV11-1|TRBJ2-1
ASRGQGYEQF
>TRBV7-8|TRBJ1-3
ASSLGRAGNTIY
>TRBV7-2|TRBJ1-1
ASSFDSLTAF
>TRBV7-6|TRBJ2-3
ASSLDGIRGQY
>TRBV7-4|TRBJ2-1
ASSPSTSGGNSYNEQF
>TRBV27|TRBJ2-1
ASSPPSGNHNEQF
>TRBV4-2|TRBJ2-7
ASSQDPSGAYEQY
>TRBV6-6|TRBJ2-1
ASSYSPEPARQF
>TRBV27|TRBJ1-1
ASSLTGGLSTEAF
>TRBV4-3|TRBJ1-2
ASSPGYGDGWGGYT
>TRBV5-5|TRBJ1-1
ASSHNRKNTEAF
>TRBV19|TRBJ1-2
ASSMKPRDYGYT
>TRBV19|TRBJ1-5
ASSLGQESNQPQH
>TRBV25-1|TRBJ2-7
ASSRGEQY
>TRBV14|TRBJ2-1
ASSQDQGGWSNEQF
>TRBV5-1|TRBJ1-1
ASSLAPGWNTEAF
>TRBV12-3/TRBV12-4|TRBJ2-3
ASRRASDTQY
>TRBV27|TRBJ1-5
ASSSGSGNQPQH
>TRBV5-5|TRBJ2-1
ASSLSGSYNEQF
>TRBV4-3|TRBJ1-5
ASSLWTGGNQPQH
>TRBV27|TRBJ2-3
ASSSRRGYTDTQY
>TRBV28|TRBJ2-5
ASSLLAGAFQETQY
>TRBV5-1|TRBJ2-1
ASSKSNGTETKDEQF
>TRBV7-2|TRBJ2-3
ASSLVGGPTDTQY
>TRBV4-1|TRBJ1-2
ASSQNSGQHGYT
>TRBV19|TRBJ2-5
ASSFPEETQY
>TRBV7-9|TRBJ2-7
ASSSNRGLPDEQY
>TRBV6-6|TRBJ2-3
ASSEKGTSWPDTQY
>TRBV19|TRBJ1-5
ASSTTGYYQPQH
>TRBV7-2|TRBJ2-5
ASSLRGVPGETQY
>TRBV19|TRBJ1-1
ASSDTMGQVEAF
>TRBV6-1|TRBJ2-3
ASPSGGVGTDTQY
>TRBV7-2|TRBJ2-7
ASSPGSGAYHEQY
>TRBV11-2|TRBJ1-4
ASSEQATNEKLF
>TRBV24-1|TRBJ2-7
ATSDSLDEQY
>TRBV7-6|TRBJ1-1
ASTGGPNTEAF
>TRBV19|TRBJ2-7
ASSIATGAYEQY
>TRBV10-3|TRBJ2-1
AISDGRGSSNEQF